The present T cell receptor beta chain was sequenced within a study of regulatory T cells in long-lasting Graves disease (TCRdb year 2021). A note on the overall study: To count as having persistent Graves' disease, a patient had to have received antithyroid drug treatment for over 5 years with TSH receptor autoantibodies remaining persistently positive. A total of 33 samples were covered by TCR sequencing, comprising around 13 persistent and around 20 newly diagnosed Graves' disease patients. On average, persistent Graves' disease patients in the clinical cohort had been on antithyroid drugs for approximately ten years. Patients with persistent Graves' disease were compared with patients with newly diagnosed Graves' disease using TCR sequencing and RNA sequencing of peripheral blood. The study was registered as a clinical trial and conducted in China.

The germline V gene (reference sequence) yields LNHNV for CDR1 and YYDKDF for CDR2. At the junction V is shortened by 6 bases and J by 0 bases, with 9 bases in between. From the cysteine through the phenylalanine, the CDR3 covers 15 amino acids. Left in the record is the CDR3 DNA by itself, 45 bases read in frame from the first base. This clonotype has at least ten counts. There is no known antigen for this receptor. Base-call qualities are not available, and no considerably larger clone is one nucleotide away. The protocol used for the library was multiplex PCR. Sequenced on an Illumina HiSeq 4000. To build TCR beta libraries, CDR3 regions were amplified by Arm-PCR using iRepertoire HTBI primers. PCR products were gel purified before sequencing. On the authors' methods: Gene usage analysis of CDR3 amino acid clonotypes used the roughly 60 TRBV and 14 to 15 TRBJ segments found across samples. COPE and FqMerger were used to merge filtered high-quality paired reads into contigs. Contigs were aligned with BLAST to IMGT TRBV, TRBD and TRBJ reference genes, and CDR3 was defined per IMGT. Highly expanded clones were defined as clonotypes with a frequency above 0.1%. Shannon entropy was used to measure repertoire diversity, and the Gini coefficient was used to measure V-J evenness. Public clonotypes were defined as clonotypes shared by more than one individual. TCRdb handled the public reads itself, with Q25 trimming in fastp and clone calling in MiXCR, and kept productive beta chains. Rows are unified per CDR3 protein, each entry keeping the most common DNA and genes. TCRdb's processing, not the authors' own work, is the source of the V and J calls. Counted in this sample were a few hundred thousand distinct CDR3 sequences; about 23% of them appeared once. The ten most abundant clones make up 25% to 35% of the sample.

Overall study outcomes, separate from this receptor: Preferential use of TRBV28, TRBJ1-2 and TRBJ2-5 was observed in persistent disease, whereas TRBV20-1 and TRBJ2-1 were favored in newly diagnosed disease. Only the TCR beta chain was sequenced and analyzed. Only peripheral blood was studied, because thyroid tissue, the primary lesion, was inaccessible. Patients with persistent disease shared more public clonotypes (approximately 2,500) than newly diagnosed patients did (more than 900). The small sample size was acknowledged by the authors as a limitation that may reduce accuracy. Lower TCR Shannon entropy and fewer highly expanded clones were observed in persistent Graves' disease patients than in newly diagnosed patients, which suggested clonal expansion.

This specimen's time point label, interpreted: persistent/refractory GD, antithyroid drugs over 5 years with positive TRAb. For both TCR sequencing and RNA sequencing, RNA was extracted from PBMCs using TRIzol. The diagnosis of Graves' disease followed American Thyroid Association guidelines. Patients for the study were recruited at an endocrinology department in Xi'an, China. Each patient gave 9 to 10 milliliters of peripheral blood, collected in an EDTA anticoagulant tube. Ficoll Paque Plus density gradient separation was used to isolate PBMCs, and no further T cell sorting was done. An Agilent 2100 Bioanalyzer and agarose gel were used to check RNA quality, while a NanoDrop 2000 measured RNA concentration.

The TCR comes from a woman aged 40 to 50 with Graves disease. Donor details come from another sample of the same person, matched by shared clones. The chain is assembled from TRBV15 and TRBJ2-6; the D call is possibly TRBD1 or TRBD2, each sharing 5 bases. Here the sequenced sample was peripheral blood mononuclear cells (PBMCs), taken when the disease was refractory, from a patient treated with antithyroid drugs. The base sequence is TGTGCCACCAGGGGACCAAGCTCTGGGGCCAACGTCCTGACTTTC. Translated, this gives CATRGPSSGANVLTF.